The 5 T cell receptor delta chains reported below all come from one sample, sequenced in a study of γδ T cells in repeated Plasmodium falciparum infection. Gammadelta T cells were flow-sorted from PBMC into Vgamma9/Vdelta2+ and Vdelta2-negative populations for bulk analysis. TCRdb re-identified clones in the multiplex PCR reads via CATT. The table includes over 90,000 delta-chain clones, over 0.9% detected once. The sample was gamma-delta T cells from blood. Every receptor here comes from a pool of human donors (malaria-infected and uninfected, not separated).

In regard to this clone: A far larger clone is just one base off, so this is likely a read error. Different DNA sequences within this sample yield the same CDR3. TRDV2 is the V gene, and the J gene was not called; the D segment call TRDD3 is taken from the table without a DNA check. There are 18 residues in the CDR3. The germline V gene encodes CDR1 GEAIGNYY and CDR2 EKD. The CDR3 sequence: CACDTLESLGGLTDKLIF. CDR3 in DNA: TGTGCCTGTGACACGCTAGAGTCGCTGGGGGGATTGACCGATAAACTCATCTTC.

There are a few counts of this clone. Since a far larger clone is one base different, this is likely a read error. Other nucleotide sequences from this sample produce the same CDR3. CDR3 DNA sequence: TGTGCTCTTGTACCTGCGCACGCTGGCGGGGGGTCTTACACCGATAAACTCATCTTT. Its translation: CALVPAHAGGGSYTDKLIF. The chain is built from TRDV1 and TRDJ1, with D possibly TRDD3 on 5 matching bases. CDR3 length: 19 residues. Germline V gene sequence: CDR1 TSWWSYY, CDR2 QGS. The germline V and J ends were trimmed by 7 bases and 0 bases, with 27 bases remaining between them.

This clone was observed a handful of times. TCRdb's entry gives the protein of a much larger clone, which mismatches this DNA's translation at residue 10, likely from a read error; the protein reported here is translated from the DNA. The CDR3 coding sequence is TGTGCTCTTGGGGAAAGGAAGCGTCTCGCCGATAAACTCATCTTT. Protein sequence: CALGERKRLADKLIF. The gene calls are TRDV1 and TRDJ1; D unclear. The V end lost 2 bases, the J end lost 3 bases, and 13 bases lay between the germline ends. The CDR3 extends over 15 amino acids. Germline V gives CDR1 TSWWSYY, CDR2 QGS.

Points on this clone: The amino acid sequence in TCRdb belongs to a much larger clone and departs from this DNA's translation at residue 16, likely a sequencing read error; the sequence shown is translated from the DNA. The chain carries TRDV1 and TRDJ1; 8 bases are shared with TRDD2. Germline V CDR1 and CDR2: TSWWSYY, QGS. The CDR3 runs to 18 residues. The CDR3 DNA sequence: TGTGCTCTTGGGTACCTTCCTAGGGATAAGGGGTATTGGGGCAAACCCATCTTT. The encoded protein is CALGYLPRDKGYWGKPIF.

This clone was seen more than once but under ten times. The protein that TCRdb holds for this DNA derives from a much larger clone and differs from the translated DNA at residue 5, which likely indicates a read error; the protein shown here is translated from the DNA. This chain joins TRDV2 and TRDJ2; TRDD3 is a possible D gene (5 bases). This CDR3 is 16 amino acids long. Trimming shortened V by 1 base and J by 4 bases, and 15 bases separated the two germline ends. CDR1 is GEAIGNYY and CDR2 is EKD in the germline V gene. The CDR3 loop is CACDTIGVGETAQLFF. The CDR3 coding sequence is TGTGCCTGTGACACAATTGGGGTGGGAGAGACAGCACAACTCTTCTTT.